This T cell receptor (beta chain) was retrieved from a study of T cells expressing NK-cell markers. About the study: Repertoire data for TCR beta were derived from sorted T cells (CD3+CD56+NKG2C+, CD3+CD56+NKG2C- and CD3+CD56-NKG2C+). Just one sequenced donor of eight was HCMV-seronegative, while seven were seropositive.

The length of the CDR3 is 16 residues. Germline assignment: CDR1 SEHNR and CDR2 FQNEAQ (reference sequence). TCRdb reprocessed the 5' RACE reads and stores each CDR3 protein as one record, lacking DNA. The listing records some 340,000 distinct CDR3 sequences. Findings and caveats of the study: In roughly six donors, dominant NKG2C+ clonotypes were roughly 1.0-7.5% of CD8+ T cells. Expanded NKG2C+ T cell clones had unclear HCMV specificity.

As to this clonotype: The antigen is unknown.

J is TRBJ2-2 and V is TRBV7-9; without DNA, the TCRdb call of TRBD1 cannot be checked. Sequenced: blood T cells: a sorted CD56 or NKG2C T cell subset, CD4+ or CD8+ T cells, or bulk PBMC T cells (not recorded which). This clonotype was sampled from a man aged 18-69 years in good health. The CDR3 loop is CASSLADRVKTGELFF.